Described below is a single T cell receptor (beta chain) sequence and its context. The data are from a study of Ad26.COV2.S vaccination and SARS-CoV-2 variants. J gave up 8 bases and V 4 bases, and 4 bases lay outside the gene matches. Looked up from germline, CDR1 is LNHNV and CDR2 is YYDKDF (reference sequence). This CDR3 is 14 amino acids long. Treatment specified: some 19 received Ad26.COV2.S at low or high dose, single or two shots; about 5 received placebo; per-sample allocation not given. Specimen acquisition occurred on day 63 following the initial vaccine or placebo injection. Assay used: immunoSEQ multiplex PCR; TCRdb lists only in-frame clones, some missing. The data hold some 640,000 clones, with more than 70% observed a single time.

The TCR comes from a person between 18 and 59 years old who received the Ad26.COV2.S COVID-19 vaccine or a placebo. This material consisted of peripheral blood, taken in a trial of Ad26.COV2.S vaccine versus placebo. The gene calls are TRBV15 and TRBJ1-4, with TRBD1 matching 10 bases. The CDR3 sequence is CATSKTGGGEKLFF. CDR3 sequence (DNA): TGTGCCACCAGCAAGACAGGGGGCGGGGAAAAACTGTTTTTT. Looking up the rest from reference TRBV15 and TRBJ1-4 gives the full variable domain: DAMVIQNPRYQVTQFGKPVTLSCSQTLNHNVMYWYQQKSSQAPKLLFHYYDKDFNNEADTPDNFQSRRPNTSFCFLDIRSPGLGDTAMYLCATSKTGGGEKLFFGSGTQLSVL.